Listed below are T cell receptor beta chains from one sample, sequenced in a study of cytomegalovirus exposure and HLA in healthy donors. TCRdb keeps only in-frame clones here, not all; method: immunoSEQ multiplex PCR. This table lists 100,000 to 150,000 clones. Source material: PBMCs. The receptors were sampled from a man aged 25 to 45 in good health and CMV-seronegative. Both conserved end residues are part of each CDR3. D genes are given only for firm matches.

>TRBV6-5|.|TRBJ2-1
CASRSSVSYNEQFF
TGTGCCAGCAGGTCTAGCGTCAGTTACAATGAGCAGTTCTTC
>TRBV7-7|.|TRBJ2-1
CASSFGLYNEQFF
TGTGCCAGCAGCTTCGGACTATACAATGAGCAGTTCTTC
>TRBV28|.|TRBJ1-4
CASSFDEKLFF
TGTGCCAGCAGTTTCGATGAAAAACTGTTTTTT
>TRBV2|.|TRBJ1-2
CASSLDRTGYGYTF
TGTGCCAGCAGTTTGGACAGAACGGGCTATGGCTACACCTTC
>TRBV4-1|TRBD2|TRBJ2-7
CASSQSSGSGNEQYF
TGCGCCAGCAGCCAATCTAGCGGGAGTGGGAACGAGCAGTACTTC
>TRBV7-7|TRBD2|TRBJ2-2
CASSLVVLAGGPNTGELFF
TGTGCCAGCAGCTTAGTGGTCCTAGCGGGAGGGCCGAACACCGGGGAGCTGTTTTTT
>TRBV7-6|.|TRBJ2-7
CASSLGDQAYEQYF
TGTGCCAGCAGCTTGGGTGACCAGGCCTACGAGCAGTACTTC
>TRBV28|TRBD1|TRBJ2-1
CASSVSTGALPQKFF
TGTGCCAGCAGTGTTTCGACAGGGGCGCTTCCCCAAAAGTTCTTC
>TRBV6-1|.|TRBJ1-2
CASSESGGYGYTF
TGTGCCAGCAGTGAATCGGGGGGTTATGGCTACACCTTC
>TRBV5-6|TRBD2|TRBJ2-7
CASSSGLDSYEQYF
TGTGCCAGCAGCTCTGGACTAGATTCCTACGAGCAGTACTTC
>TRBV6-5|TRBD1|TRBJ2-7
CASSLYDRVPYEQYF
TGTGCCAGCAGTCTATACGACAGGGTCCCCTACGAGCAGTACTTC
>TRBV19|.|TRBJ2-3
CASSMGPGVDTQYF
TGTGCCAGTAGTATGGGCCCGGGAGTAGATACGCAGTATTTT
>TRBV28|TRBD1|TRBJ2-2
CASSSSGTGYTGELFF
TGTGCCAGCAGCTCTTCCGGGACAGGCTACACCGGGGAGCTGTTTTTT
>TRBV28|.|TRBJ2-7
CASSLAGSYEQYF
TGTGCCAGCAGTTTAGCGGGCTCCTACGAGCAGTACTTC
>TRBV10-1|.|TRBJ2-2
CASSPSGTGELFF
TGCGCCAGCAGTCCAAGCGGGACCGGGGAGCTGTTTTTT
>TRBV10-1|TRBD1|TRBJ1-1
CASSGTGKAFF
TGCGCCAGCAGTGGGACAGGCAAAGCTTTCTTT
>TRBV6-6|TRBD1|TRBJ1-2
CASSPPDRGRYGYTF
TGTGCCAGCAGCCCTCCGGACAGGGGACGGTATGGCTACACCTTC
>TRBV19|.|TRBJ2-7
CASSIYQGYEQYF
TGTGCCAGTAGTATATACCAGGGCTACGAGCAGTACTTC